This TCR beta chain is from a study of T cells in localized non-small cell lung cancer. Points from the study as a whole: Heterogeneity is still possible, as just one tumor region was sequenced. Among the top 100 tumor clones, a median about 58 appeared in adjacent lung. Peak T cell clonality was found in uninvolved adjacent lung, exceeding tumor.

This CDR3 spans 14 amino acids. Germline loops: CDR1 SGHAT, CDR2 FQNNGV. Trimming pared 3 bases from V and 8 bases from J, leaving 15 bases between. Profiling relied on immunoSEQ multiplex PCR, and the TCRdb table lists in-frame clones only, not all of them. The table has about 82,000 clones, about 78% seen once. Concerning this clone: Antigen: not known.

Specimen: PBMCs, collected before any cancer treatment. The source of this sequence is a man aged 35-75 years with stage II squamous cell lung carcinoma. The rearrangement links TRBV11-2 to TRBJ2-3; D possibly corresponds to TRBD2 (6 bases). In nucleotides, the CDR3 is TGTGCCAGCAGCTTCGGAGCGGGCGGATTTACGCAGTATTTT. Amino acids: CASSFGAGGFTQYF.